This TCR beta chain was sequenced for a study of long-term antiretroviral therapy in people with HIV. The V end was cut by 5 bases, the J end by 4 bases, with 26 bases between. This CDR3 region has 18 residues. Germline V CDR1 and CDR2: SEHNR, FQNEAQ (reference sequence). Version v3.0 of the immunoSEQ assay was performed at survey level. Per sample, sequencing targeted roughly 40,000-55,000 T-cell genomes. The repertoire was sequenced with immunoSEQ multiplex PCR; TCRdb's copy has only in-frame clones and lacks some. This table holds some 25,000 clones, about 86% found once. Points on this clone: Its antigen is still unknown.

Study-wide results and limits: Possibly under older ART regimens, blood was drawn between about 2004 and 2017.

Every specimen provided 1-10 million cryopreserved PBMC before DNA extraction took place. The source was unsorted PBMCs, collected around 4.6 years after starting antiretroviral therapy. The chain couples TRBV7-9 to TRBJ2-5, with D possibly being TRBD1 (7 bases). This receptor was taken from a young man with HIV. CDR3 protein: CASSPRDRDYLRGETQYF. In nucleotides, the CDR3 is TGTGCCAGCAGCCCCCGGGACAGAGACTACCTGCGGGGAGAGACCCAGTACTTC.